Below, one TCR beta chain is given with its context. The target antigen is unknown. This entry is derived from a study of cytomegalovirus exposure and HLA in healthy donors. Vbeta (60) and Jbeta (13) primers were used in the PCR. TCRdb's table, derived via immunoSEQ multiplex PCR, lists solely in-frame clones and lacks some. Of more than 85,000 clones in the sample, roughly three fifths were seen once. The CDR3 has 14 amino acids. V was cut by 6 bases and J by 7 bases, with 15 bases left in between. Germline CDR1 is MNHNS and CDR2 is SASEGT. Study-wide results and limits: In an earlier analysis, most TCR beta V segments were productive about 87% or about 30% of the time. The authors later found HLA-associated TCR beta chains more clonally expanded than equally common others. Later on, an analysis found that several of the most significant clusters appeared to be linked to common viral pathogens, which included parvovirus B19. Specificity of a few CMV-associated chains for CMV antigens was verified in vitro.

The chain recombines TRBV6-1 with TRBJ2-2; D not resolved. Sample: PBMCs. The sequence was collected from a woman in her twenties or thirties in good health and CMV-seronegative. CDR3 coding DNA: TGTGCCAGCAGCGAGATTGGAGAGGTCGGGGAGCTGTTTTTT. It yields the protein CASSEIGEVGELFF.